This TCR beta chain was recorded in a study of blood T cell repertoires in COVID-19. Background on the study: Spain, Italy and the United States supplied samples that represented acute and convalescent COVID-19.

CDR1 SGHNT and CDR2 YENEEA come from the germline V gene. The ends were cut back, 0 bases at V and 1 base at J, with 14 bases in the middle. The CDR3 loop spans 17 amino acids. Per the original data handling: Cell counts per sample came from amplifying reference gene primers. Assay used: immunoSEQ multiplex PCR; TCRdb lists only in-frame clones, some missing. From that table come the V and J calls and clone size; the DNA was used to work out D and trimming. The sample yields over 200,000 clones, roughly 88% seen once. Sample: peripheral blood. This chain connects TRBV11-3 to TRBJ2-3; the D gene is possibly TRBD2 (6 bases). This sequence originates from a woman aged 25 to 45 with acute or convalescent COVID-19. This CDR3 reads CASSLDLGGVGTDTQYF. As DNA, the CDR3 is TGTGCCAGCAGCTTAGATCTGGGGGGAGTCGGCACAGATACGCAGTATTTT.